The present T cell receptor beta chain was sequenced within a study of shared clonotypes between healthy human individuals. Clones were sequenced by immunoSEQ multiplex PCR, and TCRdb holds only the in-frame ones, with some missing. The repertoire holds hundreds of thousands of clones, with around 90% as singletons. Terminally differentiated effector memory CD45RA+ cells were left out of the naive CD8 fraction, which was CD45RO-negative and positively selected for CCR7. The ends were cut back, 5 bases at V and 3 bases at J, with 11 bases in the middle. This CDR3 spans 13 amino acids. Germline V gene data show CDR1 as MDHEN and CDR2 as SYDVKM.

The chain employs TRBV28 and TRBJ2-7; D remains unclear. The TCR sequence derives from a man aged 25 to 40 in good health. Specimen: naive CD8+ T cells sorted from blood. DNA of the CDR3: TGTGCCAGCAGTGTGGCGGCGAACTACGAGCAGTACTTC. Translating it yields CASSVAANYEQYF.